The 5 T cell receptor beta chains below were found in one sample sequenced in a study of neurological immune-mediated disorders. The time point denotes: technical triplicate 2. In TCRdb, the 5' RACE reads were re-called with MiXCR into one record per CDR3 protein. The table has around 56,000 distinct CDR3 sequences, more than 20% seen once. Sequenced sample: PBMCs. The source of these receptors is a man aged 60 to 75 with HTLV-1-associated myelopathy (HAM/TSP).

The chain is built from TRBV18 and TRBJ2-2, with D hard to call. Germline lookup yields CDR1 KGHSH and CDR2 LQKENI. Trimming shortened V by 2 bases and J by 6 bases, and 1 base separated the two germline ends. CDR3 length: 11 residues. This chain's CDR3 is CASSPSGELFF. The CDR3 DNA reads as TGTGCCAGCTCACCATCCGGGGAGCTGTTTTTT.

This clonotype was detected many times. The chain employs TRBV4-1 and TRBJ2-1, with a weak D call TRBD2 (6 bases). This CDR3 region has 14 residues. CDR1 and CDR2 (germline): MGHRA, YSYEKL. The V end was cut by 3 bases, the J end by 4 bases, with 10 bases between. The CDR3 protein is CASSQVGGYNEQFF. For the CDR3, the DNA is TGCGCCAGCAGCCAGGTTGGAGGGTACAATGAGCAGTTCTTC.

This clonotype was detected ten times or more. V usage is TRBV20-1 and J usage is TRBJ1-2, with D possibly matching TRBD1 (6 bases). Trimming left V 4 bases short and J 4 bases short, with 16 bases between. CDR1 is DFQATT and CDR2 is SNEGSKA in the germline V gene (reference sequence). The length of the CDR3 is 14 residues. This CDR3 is CSAIPDRTAYGYTF. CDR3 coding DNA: TGCAGTGCTATTCCGGACCGGACAGCCTATGGCTACACCTTC.

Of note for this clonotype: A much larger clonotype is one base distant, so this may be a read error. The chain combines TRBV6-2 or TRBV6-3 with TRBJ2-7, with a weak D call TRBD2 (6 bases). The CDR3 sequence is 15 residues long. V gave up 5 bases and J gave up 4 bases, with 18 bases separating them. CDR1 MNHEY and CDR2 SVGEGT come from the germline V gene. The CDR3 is CASSGPVGGLYEQYF. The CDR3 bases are TGTGCCAGCAGTGGACCAGTGGGGGGATTATACGAGCAGTACTTC.

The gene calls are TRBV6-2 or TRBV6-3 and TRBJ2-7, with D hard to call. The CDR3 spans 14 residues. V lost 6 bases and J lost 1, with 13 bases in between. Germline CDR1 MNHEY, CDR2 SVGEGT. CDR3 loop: CASSQVGESYEQYF. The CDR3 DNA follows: TGTGCCAGCAGCCAGGTTGGAGAATCCTACGAGCAGTACTTC.